Listed below are T cell receptor beta chains from one sample, sequenced in a study of patients and donors after allogeneic stem cell transplantation. A single record per CDR3 protein comes from TCRdb applying MiXCR to the RT-PCR reads. The sample has roughly 230,000 distinct CDR3 sequences; approximately 14% are singletons. The sample taken for sequencing was blood, either unsorted or a sorted T cell fraction (not recorded which). These receptors originate from a human donor who was either an allogeneic HSCT recipient or a stem cell or donor lymphocyte infusion donor (not recorded which). It is not recorded whose cells these are; they may come from a transplant donor. Each CDR3 is given with its conserved first and last residue. A D gene is named only where the DNA matches it firmly. Where a row states a size, it is once, few, many or the class of an expanded clone; other rows omit it.

TRBJ1-4 | few | TRBV9 | - | TGTGCCAGCAGCAAAACAGGGTACGGAGAAAAACTGTTTTTT | CASSKTGYGEKLFF
TRBJ1-4 | - | TRBV19 | TRBD1 | TGTGCCAGTAGTCCCGACAGGGGGCTACGTGAAAAACTGTTTTTT | CASSPDRGLREKLFF
TRBJ1-1 | many | TRBV24-1 | TRBD1 | TGTGCCACCAGCGACACACAGGGGGCGAACACTGAAGCTTTCTTT | CATSDTQGANTEAFF
TRBJ1-1 | many | TRBV4-2 | - | TGTGCCAGCAGCCAAGGGGGGGGACCCATGAACACTGAAGCTTTCTTT | CASSQGGGPMNTEAFF
TRBJ2-5 | - | TRBV12-3/TRBV12-4 | - | TGTGCCAGCAGTTTAGGTCAGGGGTTGCGAGAGACCCAGTACTTC | CASSLGQGLRETQYF
TRBJ1-4 | many | TRBV5-1 | TRBD1 | TGCGCCAGCAGCGTTGACAGGGGAGGCGAAAAACTGTTTTTT | CASSVDRGGEKLFF
TRBJ2-1 | - | TRBV25-1 | TRBD2 | TGTGCCAGCAGTCGCTGGGATCGTCCTAGCGGGGGCCTCAATGAGCAGTTCTTC | CASSRWDRPSGGLNEQFF
TRBJ1-5 | few | TRBV5-1 | - | TGCGCCAGCAGCGCGGCAGGAGGATCGGAACAGCCCCAGCATTTT | CASSAAGGSEQPQHF
TRBJ1-2 | - | TRBV20-1 | TRBD1 | TGCAGTGCAAAACGACCGGGACAGAATTACTATGGCTACACCTTC | CSAKRPGQNYYGYTF
TRBJ1-3 | - | TRBV5-1 | TRBD1 | TGCGCCAGCAGCCCCGGACAGGCTCAAGGGGGAAACACCATATATTTT | CASSPGQAQGGNTIYF
TRBJ2-1 | - | TRBV6-2/TRBV6-3 | TRBD2 | TGTGCCACCTACCCATCGGGACTAGCGAGCATTGAGCAGTTCTTC | CATYPSGLASIEQFF
TRBJ2-1 | many | TRBV6-4 | TRBD2 | TGTGCCAGCAGTGAGGCGCGGGGGGCCTCCTACAATGAGCAGTTCTTC | CASSEARGASYNEQFF
TRBJ2-3 | many | TRBV7-2 | - | TGTGCCAGCAGCTTAGGCGGGGCCCGCACAGATACGCAGTATTTT | CASSLGGARTDTQYF
TRBJ2-2 | few | TRBV1 | - | TGCACCAGCAGCCAAGTCTCCTGTCCTAGCGGGCGCGCGAACACCGGGGAGCTGTTTTTT | CTSSQVSCPSGRANTGELFF
TRBJ1-4 | - | TRBV6-5 | - | TGTGCCAGCAGTTACGGAAGGGGGGGATATGAAAAACTGTTTTTT | CASSYGRGGYEKLFF
TRBJ2-6 | - | TRBV18 | - | TGTGCCAGCTCACTCGATCGGACAACCGGGGCCAACGTCCTGACTTTC | CASSLDRTTGANVLTF
TRBJ1-2 | few | TRBV12-3/TRBV12-4 | - | TGTGCCAGCAGCCACTACACCCCGGGACAAAACTATGGCTACACCTTC | CASSHYTPGQNYGYTF
TRBJ2-7 | - | TRBV7-6 | - | TGTGCCAGCAGCTTAGTAACAGGGACCCTTTCCTACGAGCAGTACTTC | CASSLVTGTLSYEQYF
TRBJ1-1 | few | TRBV6-2/TRBV6-3 | - | TGTGCCAGCAAGTCAGGGAGGTACACTGAAGCTTTCTTT | CASKSGRYTEAFF
TRBJ2-1 | many | TRBV24-1 | TRBD2 | TGTGCCACCAGTGAGGGGACTAGCGGGGTTCATGGAGTCTACAATGAGCAGTTCTTC | CATSEGTSGVHGVYNEQFF
TRBJ1-4 | few | TRBV7-2 | - | TGTGCCAGCCGAGCTGACCAGGGCAGGACAGAAAAACTGTTTTTT | CASRADQGRTEKLFF
TRBJ1-1 | many | TRBV27 | - | TGTGCCAGCAGTCGCCGTGACGCGGCCACTGAAGCTTTCTTT | CASSRRDAATEAFF
TRBJ2-3 | - | TRBV7-3 | TRBD2 | TGTGCCAGCAGCCCCCCTAGCGGGGAGCGCACAGATACGCAGTATTTT | CASSPPSGERTDTQYF
TRBJ1-4 | - | TRBV29-1 | - | TGCAGCGTTGATGGGGGGCGGTTGGAAAAACTGTTTTTT | CSVDGGRLEKLFF
TRBJ2-5 | - | TRBV20-1 | - | TGCAGTGCGCAAAAGATAGGAAAGGGACAAGAGACCCAGTACTTC | CSAQKIGKGQETQYF
TRBJ2-3 | - | TRBV5-1 | - | TGCGCCAGCAGCTTGCAAGCGGCGAACACAGATACGCAGTATTTT | CASSLQAANTDTQYF
TRBJ1-5 | - | TRBV6-1 | TRBD1 | TGTGCCAGCAGACCCTCAGGGGGGAGACGTAATCAGCCCCAGCATTTT | CASRPSGGRRNQPQHF
TRBJ1-1 | - | TRBV6-2/TRBV6-3 | TRBD1 | TGTGCCAGCAGTTACTCGACAGGGGCCACTGAAGCTTTCTTT | CASSYSTGATEAFF
TRBJ2-3 | - | TRBV5-1 | TRBD2 | TGCGCCACCTCAGACGGGACTAGCGGGAGGGATACGCAGTATTTT | CATSDGTSGRDTQYF
TRBJ2-1 | few | TRBV3-1 | - | TGTGCCAGCAGCCGCGTCCAATGGCGGGAAGCTGAGCAGTTCTTC | CASSRVQWREAEQFF
TRBJ1-3 | - | TRBV6-2/TRBV6-3 | TRBD1 | TGTGCCAGCAGTCAAGCAGGGGGCCCTGGAAACACCATATATTTT | CASSQAGGPGNTIYF
TRBJ2-1 | - | TRBV7-2 | - | TGTGCCAGCAGCGAGCAGGGGGGACTGTGGGATGAGCAGTTCTTC | CASSEQGGLWDEQFF
TRBJ1-2 | - | TRBV5-6 | - | TGTGCCAGCAGCTCGCCGTGGGCGGCTGGCTACACCTTC | CASSSPWAAGYTF
TRBJ2-7 | few | TRBV3-1 | TRBD2 | TGTGCCAGCAGCCCTAGCGGGAGGAGGGCCTACGAGCAGTACTTC | CASSPSGRRAYEQYF
TRBJ2-2 | many | TRBV4-2 | TRBD2 | TGTGCCAGCAGTCAGCGGGAGAACACCGGGGAGCTGTTTTTT | CASSQRENTGELFF
TRBJ1-5 | few | TRBV24-1 | - | TGTGCCACCAGTGATGGGGGCGCGAGACAGCCCCAGCATTTT | CATSDGGARQPQHF
TRBJ1-4 | - | TRBV11-2 | TRBD1 | TGTGCCAGCAGCTTAGAGCCCGGGTGGACAGGGCAAAATGAAAAACTGTTTTTT | CASSLEPGWTGQNEKLFF
TRBJ2-7 | - | TRBV28 | TRBD1 | TGTGCCAGCTCACCGGGACAGGGGGTCTACGAGCAGTACTTC | CASSPGQGVYEQYF
TRBJ2-5 | - | TRBV6-5 | TRBD1 | TGTGCCAGCAGTTCTCGGGACAGGGGAGGGGAGACCCAGTACTTC | CASSSRDRGGETQYF
TRBJ2-1 | few | TRBV6-1 | - | TGTGCCAGCAGTGAAGTACTACAGACTGAGCAGTTCTTC | CASSEVLQTEQFF
TRBJ2-5 | - | TRBV29-1 | TRBD1 | TGCAGCGTCCCGGGACAGGGAATTACTACCTACCAAGAGACCCAGTACTTC | CSVPGQGITTYQETQYF
TRBJ2-2 | - | TRBV7-3 | - | TGTGCCAGCAGCTTAGGAGGGACTTTAGCCCCCGGGGAGCTGTTTTTT | CASSLGGTLAPGELFF
TRBJ2-3 | many | TRBV10-3 | - | TGTGCCATCAGTGAGTACCCGCGAGATACGCAGTATTTT | CAISEYPRDTQYF